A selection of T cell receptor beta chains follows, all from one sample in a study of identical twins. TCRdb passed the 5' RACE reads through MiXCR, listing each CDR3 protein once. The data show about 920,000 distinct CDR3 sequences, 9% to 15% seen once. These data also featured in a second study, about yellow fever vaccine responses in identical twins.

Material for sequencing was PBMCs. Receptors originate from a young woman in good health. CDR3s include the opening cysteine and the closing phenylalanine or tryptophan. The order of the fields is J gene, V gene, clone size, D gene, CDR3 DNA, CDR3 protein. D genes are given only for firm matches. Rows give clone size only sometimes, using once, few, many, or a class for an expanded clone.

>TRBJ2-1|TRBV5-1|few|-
TGCGCCAGCAGGCGGGACGGCTCCTACAATGAGCAGTTCTTC
CASRRDGSYNEQFF
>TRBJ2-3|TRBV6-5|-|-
TGTGCCAGCAGTTACCCTCTTGGGGCGGCTAGCACAGATACGCAGTATTTT
CASSYPLGAASTDTQYF
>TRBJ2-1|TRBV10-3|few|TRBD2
TGTGCCATCAGCGATCGACTTAGCGGGAGGGGCGATGAGCAGTTCTTC
CAISDRLSGRGDEQFF
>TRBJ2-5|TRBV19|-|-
TGTGCCAGTAGTATTTTTCTAGGAGGAGAGACCCAGTACTTC
CASSIFLGGETQYF
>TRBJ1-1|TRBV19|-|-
TGTGCCAGTAGTATCGCAGGGCTCCCGAACACTGAAGCTTTCTTT
CASSIAGLPNTEAFF
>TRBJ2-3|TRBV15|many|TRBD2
TGTGCCACCAGCAGAGAGAGCGGGAGGAGCCACTTAAGCACAGATACGCAGTATTTT
CATSRESGRSHLSTDTQYF
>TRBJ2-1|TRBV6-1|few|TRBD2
TGTGCCAGCAGCTTGGGAGGGCCCCTGGGTGAGCAGTTCTTC
CASSLGGPLGEQFF
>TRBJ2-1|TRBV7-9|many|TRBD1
TGTGCCAGCAGCAAACTTCCCTTCCGGGACAGGGAGCATGAGCAGTTCTTC
CASSKLPFRDREHEQFF
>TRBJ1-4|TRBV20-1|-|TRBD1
TGCAGTGCTAGGGATCAGGGGGAGGGTGAAAAACTGTTTTTT
CSARDQGEGEKLFF
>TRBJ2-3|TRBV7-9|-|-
TGTGCCAGCAGCTTAGGAGGGGCGCTCCTGGCGGATACGCAGTATTTT
CASSLGGALLADTQYF
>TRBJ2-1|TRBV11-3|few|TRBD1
TGTGCCAGCAGCCAAAAGGCGGACAGGGGTTTTCACACCAGCTCCTACAATGAGCAGTTCTTC
CASSQKADRGFHTSSYNEQFF
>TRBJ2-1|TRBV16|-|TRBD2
TGTGCCAGCAGCCAATCGTGGCTAGCGGGGAGGGAGTTCAATGAGCAGTTCTTC
CASSQSWLAGREFNEQFF
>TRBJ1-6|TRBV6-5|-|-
TGTGCCAGCAGTTATCTGGCTACGGACAGCGGTAATTCACCCCTCCACTTT
CASSYLATDSGNSPLHF
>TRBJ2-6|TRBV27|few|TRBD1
TGTGCCAGTACCCTCAGGGGGCTACCTGGGGCCAACGTCCTGACTTTC
CASTLRGLPGANVLTF